Listed below are T cell receptor beta chains from one sample, sequenced in a study of blood T cell repertoires in COVID-19. Clones were read by immunoSEQ multiplex PCR, and TCRdb kept only the in-frame ones, dropping some. The sample has some 90,000 clones; less than 90% are singletons. The source material was peripheral blood. Source of these receptors: a woman older than 75 with acute or convalescent COVID-19. Each CDR3 is given with its conserved first and last residue. A D gene is named only where the DNA matches it firmly. For some rows the clone size is stated as once, few or many, or as a class when expanded; others skip it.

V	J	size	D	DNA	CDR3
TRBV7-6	TRBJ2-2	NA	TRBD1	TGTGCCAGCAGCCCGCGACAGGGGCGAAACACCGGGGAGCTGTTTTTT	CASSPRQGRNTGELFF
TRBV28	TRBJ2-7	once	NA	TGTGCCAGCAGTTTATACGGCTACGAGCAGTACTTC	CASSLYGYEQYF
TRBV5-8	TRBJ2-1	NA	NA	TGTGCCAGCAGCTCCAGGGGAGAGATGTGGAATGAGCAGTTCTTC	CASSSRGEMWNEQFF
TRBV28	TRBJ2-1	NA	TRBD2	TGTGCCAGCAGTTCGCCGGGACTAGCGGGATCCAATGAGCAGTTCTTC	CASSSPGLAGSNEQFF
TRBV5-6	TRBJ2-7	NA	TRBD1	TGTGCCAGCAGCTTGACAGGGGGGCTCGAGCAGTACTTC	CASSLTGGLEQYF
TRBV3-1/TRBV3-2	TRBJ1-5	NA	TRBD1	TGTGCCAGCAGCCAAGGACAGGGGAGGCAGCCCCAGCATTTT	CASSQGQGRQPQHF
TRBV5-1	TRBJ1-2	NA	NA	TGCGCCAGCAGCTTGGAGGGGATTACCTATGGCTACACCTTC	CASSLEGITYGYTF
TRBV14	TRBJ1-2	once	NA	TGTGCCAGCAGCCAAGACAGGGTCGGCTACACCTTC	CASSQDRVGYTF
TRBV19	TRBJ1-6	few	NA	TGTGCCAGTAGCCCCGGGTCAGGGTGGAATTCACCCCTCCACTTT	CASSPGSGWNSPLHF
TRBV6-6	TRBJ1-3	NA	NA	TGTGCCAGCAGTTACTACAGGGCTGGAAACACCATATATTTT	CASSYYRAGNTIYF
TRBV29-1	TRBJ2-1	once	NA	TGCAGCGGGAGGGCGGGGTCGGATGAGCAGTTCTTC	CSGRAGSDEQFF
TRBV21-1	TRBJ2-2	NA	NA	TGTGCCAGCAGCAACGAAAAGCCAGGACAGGGGAAGGGGGAGCTGTTTTTT	CASSNEKPGQGKGELFF
TRBV12-1	TRBJ2-2	NA	NA	TGTGCCAGCAGCTTTGCGCTGACTAGCGGGGGGTTCGGGGAGCTGTTTTTT	CASSFALTSGGFGELFF
TRBV27	TRBJ2-2	once	NA	TGTGCCAGCAGTTTATGGGAAGGGACACCGAACACCGGGGAGCTGTTTTTT	CASSLWEGTPNTGELFF
TRBV4-1	TRBJ2-1	NA	NA	TGCGCCAGCAGCCAAGTACAGTTTTCCTACAATGAGCAGTTCTTC	CASSQVQFSYNEQFF
TRBV28	TRBJ2-5	NA	NA	TGTGCCAGCAGCTACCAAGAGACCCAGTACTTC	CASSYQETQYF
TRBV5-5	TRBJ1-1	NA	NA	TGTGCCAGCAGCTTTATACAACAGGGTAGCGCTTTCTTT	CASSFIQQGSAFF
TRBV7-9	TRBJ2-5	NA	NA	TGTGCCAGCAGCTACCGCTCAGGGGTAGAGACCCAGTACTTC	CASSYRSGVETQYF
TRBV5-4	TRBJ2-5	NA	TRBD1	TGTGCCAGCAGCTTGCCTCCCCGGGACAGGGGACAAGAGACCCAGTACTTC	CASSLPPRDRGQETQYF
TRBV4-2	TRBJ1-5	NA	TRBD1	TGTGCCAGCAGCCAAGACGGCGAGACAGGGAAACAGCCCCAGCATTTT	CASSQDGETGKQPQHF
TRBV2	TRBJ1-6	NA	NA	TGTGCCAGCAGAGCCGGGACTAATCCAAATTCACCCCTCCACTTT	CASRAGTNPNSPLHF
TRBV18	TRBJ2-2	few	TRBD1	TGTGCCAGCTCACAGACAGGGGACACCGGGGAGCTGTTTTTT	CASSQTGDTGELFF
TRBV11-3	TRBJ1-1	NA	NA	TGTGCCAGCAGCTCACTACGGAATGAAGCTTTCTTT	CASSSLRNEAFF
TRBV6-5	TRBJ2-5	NA	TRBD1	TGTGCCAGCAGAGATACAGGGGGCGGCCAAGAGACCCAGTACTTC	CASRDTGGGQETQYF
TRBV21-1	TRBJ2-7	NA	NA	TGTGCCAGCAGCAACGGACAGGGAACCTACGAGCAGTACTTC	CASSNGQGTYEQYF
TRBV5-6	TRBJ2-5	NA	NA	TGTGCCAGCAGCTTGGTTAGCAAAGAGACCCAGTACTTC	CASSLVSKETQYF
TRBV7-9	TRBJ1-5	NA	NA	TGTGCCAGCAGCCTGTCAACAGGTCAGCCCCAGCATTTT	CASSLSTGQPQHF